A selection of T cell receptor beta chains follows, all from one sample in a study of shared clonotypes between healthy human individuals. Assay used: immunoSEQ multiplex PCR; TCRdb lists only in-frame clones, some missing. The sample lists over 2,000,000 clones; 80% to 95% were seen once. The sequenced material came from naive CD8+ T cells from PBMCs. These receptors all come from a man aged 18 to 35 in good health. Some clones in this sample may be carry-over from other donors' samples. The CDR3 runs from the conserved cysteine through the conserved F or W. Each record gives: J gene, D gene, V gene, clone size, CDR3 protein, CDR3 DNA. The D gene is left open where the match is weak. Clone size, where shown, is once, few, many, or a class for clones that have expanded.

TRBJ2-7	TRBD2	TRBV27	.	CASSLRLAAYEQYF	TGTGCCAGCAGTTTAAGACTAGCGGCCTACGAGCAGTACTTC
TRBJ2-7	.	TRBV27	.	CASSYSVRAYEQYF	TGTGCCAGCAGTTATAGCGTCCGAGCCTACGAGCAGTACTTC
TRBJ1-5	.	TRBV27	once	CASSLGTKGNQPQHF	TGTGCCAGCAGTTTAGGGACAAAAGGCAATCAGCCCCAGCATTTT
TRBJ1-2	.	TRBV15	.	CATSRDRGRSNYGYTF	TGTGCCACCAGCAGAGATCGGGGACGGTCAAATTATGGCTACACCTTC
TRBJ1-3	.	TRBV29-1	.	CSVQGTLGNTIYF	TGCAGCGTTCAGGGGACACTCGGAAACACCATATATTTT
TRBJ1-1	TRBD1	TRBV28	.	CASSPDRGRFEAFF	TGTGCCAGCAGTCCGGACAGGGGAAGGTTTGAAGCTTTCTTT
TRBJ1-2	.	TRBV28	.	CASSLTRLTYGYTF	TGTGCCAGCAGTTTAACAAGGCTTACCTATGGCTACACCTTC
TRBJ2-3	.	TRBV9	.	CASSPSRGGTDTQYF	TGTGCCAGCAGCCCTAGCCGGGGAGGCACAGATACGCAGTATTTT
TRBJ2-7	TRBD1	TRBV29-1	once	CSAETGGPYEQYF	TGCAGCGCTGAAACAGGGGGCCCCTACGAGCAGTACTTC
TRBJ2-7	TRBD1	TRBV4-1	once	CASSLRTGNAYEQYF	TGCGCCAGCAGCCTTCGGACAGGGAACGCCTACGAGCAGTACTTC
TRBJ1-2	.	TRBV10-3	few	CAISDTAAGDNYGYTF	TGTGCCATCAGTGATACAGCAGCAGGGGATAACTATGGCTACACCTTC
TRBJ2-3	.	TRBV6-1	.	CASSKAGFGTDTQYF	TGTGCCAGCAGTAAAGCAGGGTTTGGAACAGATACGCAGTATTTT
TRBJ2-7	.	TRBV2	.	CASRPGTRSYEQYF	TGTGCCAGCAGACCCGGGACAAGATCCTACGAGCAGTACTTC
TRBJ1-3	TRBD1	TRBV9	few	CASSVGDSSGNTIYF	TGTGCCAGCAGCGTAGGGGACAGCTCTGGAAACACCATATATTTT
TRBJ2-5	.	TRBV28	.	CASSWSGAGETQYF	TGTGCCAGCAGTTGGTCAGGGGCCGGGGAGACCCAGTACTTC
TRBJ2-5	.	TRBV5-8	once	CASSLVTVKQETQYF	TGTGCCAGCAGCTTGGTAACCGTGAAACAAGAGACCCAGTACTTC
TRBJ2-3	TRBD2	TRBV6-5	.	CASSGSGLVPQYF	TGTGCCAGCAGTGGATCGGGACTAGTCCCACAGTATTTT
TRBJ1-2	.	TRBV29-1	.	CSVEAGPVYGYTF	TGCAGCGTTGAAGCTGGGCCAGTCTATGGCTACACCTTC
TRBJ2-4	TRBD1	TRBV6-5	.	CASSYSQGVGNIQYF	TGTGCCAGCAGTTACTCGCAGGGGGTGGGAAACATTCAGTACTTC
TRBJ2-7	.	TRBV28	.	CASKDRQGGGFYEQYF	TGTGCCAGCAAAGACAGGCAGGGTGGAGGCTTCTACGAGCAGTACTTC
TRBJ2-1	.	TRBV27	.	CASSDIHSYNEQFF	TGTGCCAGCAGTGACATACACTCCTACAATGAGCAGTTCTTC
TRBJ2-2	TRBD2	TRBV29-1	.	CSVDRLAGAGELFF	TGCAGCGTTGATCGGCTAGCGGGAGCCGGGGAGCTGTTTTTT
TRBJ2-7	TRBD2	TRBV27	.	CASRPRLAGYEQYF	TGTGCCAGCCGGCCCAGACTAGCGGGCTACGAGCAGTACTTC
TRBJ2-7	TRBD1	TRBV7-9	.	CASSSGQRYEQYF	TGTGCCAGCAGCTCGGGACAGCGGTACGAGCAGTACTTC
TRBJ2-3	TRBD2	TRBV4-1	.	CASSLRARTSGASTDTQYF	TGCGCCAGCAGCCTCCGGGCTAGGACTAGCGGAGCCAGCACAGATACGCAGTATTTT
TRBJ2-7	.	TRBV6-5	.	CASSYSMGSYEQYF	TGTGCCAGCAGTTACTCGATGGGGAGCTACGAGCAGTACTTC
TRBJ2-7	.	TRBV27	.	CASSTRQARTNYEQYF	TGTGCCAGCAGTACAAGACAGGCGAGGACAAACTACGAGCAGTACTTC
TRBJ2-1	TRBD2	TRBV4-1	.	CASSQAGGDNEQFF	TGCGCCAGCAGCCAAGCGGGAGGCGACAATGAGCAGTTCTTC
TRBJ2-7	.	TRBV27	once	CASHPSPPRASVYEQYF	TGTGCCAGCCACCCCTCACCCCCTCGGGCCTCCGTCTACGAGCAGTACTTC
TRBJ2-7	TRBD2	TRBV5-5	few	CASSDPRLAATYEQYF	TGTGCCAGCAGCGATCCCAGACTAGCGGCAACCTACGAGCAGTACTTC
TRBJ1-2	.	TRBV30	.	CACSTAFAEGYTF	TGTGCCTGTTCAACGGCCTTTGCGGAAGGCTACACCTTC
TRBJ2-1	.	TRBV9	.	CASSGLGGSSYNEQFF	TGTGCCAGCAGCGGACTCGGCGGAAGCTCCTACAATGAGCAGTTCTTC
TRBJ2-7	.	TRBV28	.	CASSPVERVYEQYF	TGTGCCAGCAGTCCTGTGGAGCGGGTCTACGAGCAGTACTTC
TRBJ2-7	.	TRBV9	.	CASSVGGSYEQYF	TGTGCCAGCAGCGTAGGGGGTTCTTACGAGCAGTACTTC
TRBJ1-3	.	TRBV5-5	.	CASSFGRGAGNTIYF	TGTGCCAGCAGCTTTGGGAGGGGAGCTGGAAACACCATATATTTT
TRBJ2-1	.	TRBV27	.	CASSLQSMGHEQFF	TGTGCCAGCAGTTTACAGTCGATGGGCCATGAGCAGTTCTTC
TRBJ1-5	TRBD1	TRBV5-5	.	CASSLSGTGGSGDQPQHF	TGTGCCAGCAGCTTGTCTGGGACAGGGGGCTCAGGGGATCAGCCCCAGCATTTT